This T cell receptor (beta chain) was found in a study of cytomegalovirus exposure and HLA in healthy donors. Findings of the study overall: In vitro checks showed that three CMV-associated chains really do target CMV antigens. Association with HLA alleles at 0.05 false discovery rate was found for 16,951 TCR beta sequences in a later analysis. Equally common other TCR beta chains were less clonally expanded than HLA-associated ones, a later analysis found. Later findings reportedly placed an Asian-associated ancestry cluster below the approximately 670-donor mean for N-insertions.

The CDR3 has 12 residues. V lost 8 bases and J lost 6, with 11 bases in between. The germline V gene has CDR1 MNHNY and CDR2 SVGAGI (reference sequence). Primers: 60 Vbeta forward and 13 Jbeta reverse. TCRdb's table, derived via immunoSEQ multiplex PCR, lists solely in-frame clones and lacks some. The repertoire has about 78,000 clones, 65% to 85% of them found once; the top ten carry around 2.4%. As to this clone: Its specificity is unknown.

This clonotype was obtained from a woman aged 45-60 years in good health and CMV-seronegative. The chain joins TRBV6-6 to TRBJ2-1, with D unresolved. Sequencing used PBMCs. CDR3 sequence: CASRVYGNEQFF. CDR3 in DNA: TGTGCCAGCCGGGTTTACGGCAATGAGCAGTTCTTC.